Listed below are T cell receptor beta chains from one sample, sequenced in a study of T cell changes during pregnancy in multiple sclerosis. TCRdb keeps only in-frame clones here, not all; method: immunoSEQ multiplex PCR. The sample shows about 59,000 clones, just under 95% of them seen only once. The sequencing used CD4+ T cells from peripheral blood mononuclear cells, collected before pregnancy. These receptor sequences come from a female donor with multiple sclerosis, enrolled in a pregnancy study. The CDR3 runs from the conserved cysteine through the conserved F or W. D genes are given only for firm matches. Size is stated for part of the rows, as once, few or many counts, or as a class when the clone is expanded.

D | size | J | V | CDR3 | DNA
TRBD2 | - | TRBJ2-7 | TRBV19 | CASSILAGLSYEQYF | TGTGCCAGTAGTATTCTAGCGGGACTCTCCTACGAGCAGTACTTC
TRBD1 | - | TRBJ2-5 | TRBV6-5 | CASRPDRGRQETQYF | TGTGCCAGCAGACCGGACAGGGGGCGGCAAGAGACCCAGTACTTC
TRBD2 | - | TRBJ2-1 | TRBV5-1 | CASSPLAGFNEQFF | TGCGCCAGCAGCCCTCTAGCGGGTTTTAATGAGCAGTTCTTC
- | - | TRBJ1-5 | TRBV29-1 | CSLPGWECYQPQHF | TGCAGCCTACCAGGGTGGGAATGTTATCAGCCCCAGCATTTT
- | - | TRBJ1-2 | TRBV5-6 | CASSLRQVGGGYTF | TGTGCCAGCAGCTTGCGACAGGTCGGAGGAGGCTACACCTTC
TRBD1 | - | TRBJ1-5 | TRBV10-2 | CASSESTGISNQPQHF | TGCGCCAGCAGTGAGTCGACAGGGATTAGCAATCAGCCCCAGCATTTT
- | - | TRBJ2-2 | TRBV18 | CASSPAGWDLNTGELFF | TGTGCCAGCTCACCGGCAGGGTGGGACTTGAACACCGGGGAGCTGTTTTTT
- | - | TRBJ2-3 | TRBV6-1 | CASSVRGDTQYF | TGTGCCAGCAGTGTCCGGGGAGATACGCAGTATTTT
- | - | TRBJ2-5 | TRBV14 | CASSQFGSSGIQLETQYF | TGTGCCAGCAGCCAATTTGGATCCTCGGGGATTCAGTTGGAGACCCAGTACTTC
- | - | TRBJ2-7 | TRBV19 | CASSVTTTKSSYEQYF | TGTGCCAGTAGTGTAACCACGACAAAAAGCTCCTACGAGCAGTACTTC
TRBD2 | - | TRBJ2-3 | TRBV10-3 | CAIRDSGRGDTQYF | TGTGCCATCAGGGATAGCGGGAGAGGCGATACGCAGTATTTT
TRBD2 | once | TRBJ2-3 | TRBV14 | CASSQTSGGTDTQYF | TGTGCCAGCAGCCAGACTAGCGGGGGGACAGATACGCAGTATTTT
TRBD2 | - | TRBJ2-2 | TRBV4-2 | CASSQGLAGGTGELFF | TGTGCCAGCAGCCAAGGACTAGCGGGAGGCACCGGGGAGCTGTTTTTT
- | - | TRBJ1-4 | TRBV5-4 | CASSLSPGGNEKLFF | TGTGCCAGCAGCTTGAGCCCAGGAGGTAATGAAAAACTGTTTTTT
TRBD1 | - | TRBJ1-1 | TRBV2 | CASSRTGVGTEAFF | TGTGCCAGCAGTCGAACAGGGGTCGGCACTGAAGCTTTCTTT
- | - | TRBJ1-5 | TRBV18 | CASSEIRNQPQHF | TGTGCCAGCTCAGAGATTCGCAATCAGCCCCAGCATTTT
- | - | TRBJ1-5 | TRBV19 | CATHPSRANQPQHF | TGTGCCACCCACCCCAGCAGGGCCAATCAGCCCCAGCATTTT
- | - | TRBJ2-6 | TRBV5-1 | CASSLLSGANVLTF | TGCGCCAGCAGCTTGTTATCCGGGGCCAACGTCCTGACTTTC
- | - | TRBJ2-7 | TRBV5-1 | CASSLGGGTYEQYF | TGCGCCAGCAGCTTGGGTGGCGGAACCTACGAGCAGTACTTC
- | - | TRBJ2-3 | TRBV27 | CASSPIQRYTDTQYF | TGTGCCAGCAGTCCTATTCAGCGGTACACAGATACGCAGTATTTT
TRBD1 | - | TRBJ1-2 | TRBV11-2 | CASRQGADGYTF | TGTGCCAGCCGTCAGGGGGCTGATGGCTACACCTTC
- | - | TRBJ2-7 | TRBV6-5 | CASSYLRGRSSYEQYF | TGTGCCAGCAGTTACCTCCGGGGTCGGAGCTCCTACGAGCAGTACTTC
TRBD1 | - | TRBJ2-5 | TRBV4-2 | CASSPETGFEWTQYF | TGTGCCAGCAGCCCGGAGACAGGGTTCGAGTGGACCCAGTACTTC
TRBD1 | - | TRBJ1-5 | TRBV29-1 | CSVRQGGGNQPQHF | TGCAGCGTTCGACAGGGAGGAGGTAATCAGCCCCAGCATTTT
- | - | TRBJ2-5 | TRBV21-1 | CASSKDTRGPETQYF | TGTGCCAGCAGCAAGGATACTAGGGGGCCAGAGACCCAGTACTTC
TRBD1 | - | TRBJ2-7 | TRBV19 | CASRKTGRYEQYF | TGTGCCAGTAGAAAGACAGGGCGCTACGAGCAGTACTTC
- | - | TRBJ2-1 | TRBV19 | CASSSREWYNEQFF | TGTGCCAGTAGTTCCCGGGAGTGGTACAATGAGCAGTTCTTC
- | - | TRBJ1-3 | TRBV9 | CASSVDRAGNTIYF | TGTGCCAGCAGCGTAGACAGGGCTGGAAACACCATATATTTT
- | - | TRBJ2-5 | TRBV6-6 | CASSYDKLTRETQYF | TGTGCCAGCAGTTACGATAAACTAACCCGGGAGACCCAGTACTTC
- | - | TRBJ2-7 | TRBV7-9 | CASSTIGAHSYEQYF | TGTGCCAGCAGCACAATAGGAGCCCACTCCTACGAGCAGTACTTC
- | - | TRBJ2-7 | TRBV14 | CASSQGGVGEQYF | TGTGCCAGCAGCCAAGGGGGGGTCGGCGAGCAGTACTTC
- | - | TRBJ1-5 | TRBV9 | CASSPNSAGQPQHF | TGTGCCAGCAGCCCAAACAGTGCAGGTCAGCCCCAGCATTTT
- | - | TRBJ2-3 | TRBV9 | CASSPPAGPSTDTQYF | TGTGCCAGCAGCCCACCGGCGGGGCCGAGCACAGATACGCAGTATTTT
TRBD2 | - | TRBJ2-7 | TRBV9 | CASSVGASGSVYDEQYF | TGTGCCAGCAGCGTAGGGGCTAGCGGGAGTGTCTACGACGAGCAGTACTTC
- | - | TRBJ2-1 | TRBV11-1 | CASSINGHREQFF | TGTGCCAGCAGCATAAACGGACACCGAGAGCAGTTCTTC
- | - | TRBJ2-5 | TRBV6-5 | CASSYEGSETQYF | TGTGCCAGCAGTTACGAGGGCTCGGAGACCCAGTACTTC
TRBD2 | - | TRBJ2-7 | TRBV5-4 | CASSFGLAGGEQYF | TGTGCCAGCAGCTTCGGGCTAGCGGGAGGCGAGCAGTACTTC
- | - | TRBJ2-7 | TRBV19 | CASSSSGNRAYEQYF | TGTGCCAGTAGTAGCAGTGGAAACAGGGCCTACGAGCAGTACTTC